The 14 T cell receptor beta chains in this list originate from one sample, sequenced in a study of blood T cell repertoires in COVID-19. Here immunoSEQ multiplex PCR was the method, and the copy in TCRdb shows in-frame clones only, minus some. The data show roughly 380,000 clones, about 88% seen once. The source material was peripheral blood. These receptors were obtained from a woman aged 40 to 50 with COVID-19, enrolled during active disease.

The chain uses TRBV14 and TRBJ1-1; D is possibly TRBD1 (6 bases). Per the germline V gene, CDR1 is SGHDN and CDR2 is FVKESK. With 0 bases removed from V and 10 bases from J, the gap between germline ends came to 15 bases. The CDR3 totals 14 residues. The CDR3 spells CASSQDYGGRGAFF. The CDR3 bases are TGTGCCAGCAGCCAAGATTACGGGGGGCGCGGAGCTTTCTTT.

The CDR3 sequence is CASSQVSYEQYF. CDR3 DNA sequence: TGTGCCAGCAGCCAAGTATCCTACGAGCAGTACTTC. The genes are TRBV14 and TRBJ2-7; no clear D. The V gene's germline CDR1 is SGHDN and CDR2 FVKESK. The CDR3 runs to 12 residues. V dropped 1 base and J dropped 1 base, with 2 bases sitting between them.

The rearrangement links TRBV2 to TRBJ1-1, with 9 bases aligning to TRBD1. The germline V gene encodes CDR1 SNHLY and CDR2 FYNNEI. Unmatched junction bases numbered 10, after V lost 5 bases and J lost 6 bases. The CDR3 is made up of 15 amino acids. For the CDR3, the DNA is TGTGCCAGCAGTTCACAGGGGGCGCAAAGCTCTGAAGCTTTCTTT. Residues: CASSSQGAQSSEAFF.

The gene calls are TRBV7-2 and TRBJ1-4, with D unresolved. V was shortened by 1 base and J by 5 bases, with 14 bases between the two germline ends. This CDR3 comprises 16 residues. The germline V gene encodes CDR1 SGHTA and CDR2 FQGNSA. CDR3 sequence reads: CASSLGKVPGNEKLFF. CDR3 in DNA: TGTGCCAGCAGCTTAGGAAAGGTACCGGGGAATGAAAAACTGTTTTTT.

The chain uses TRBV11-1 and TRBJ1-6; D unclear. V was trimmed by 3 bases and J by 8 bases, leaving 11 bases between them. Germline CDR1 SGHAT, CDR2 FQDESV (reference sequence). CDR3 length equals 14 residues. The CDR3 reads CASSLVWRDSPLHF. For the CDR3, the DNA is TGTGCCAGCAGCTTGGTTTGGAGGGATTCACCCCTCCACTTT.

This chain links TRBV7-8 with TRBJ1-2, with TRBD1 as a possible D gene (6 bases). CDR3 length: 14 residues. Trimming removed 5 bases at V and 3 bases at J, with 13 bases between. CDR1 is SGHVS, CDR2 FQNEAQ, per germline. CDR3 region: CASSLTDRDYGYTF. The CDR3 region has the DNA TGTGCCAGCAGCCTTACGGACAGAGACTATGGCTACACCTTC. The whole variable domain, remainder taken from reference TRBV7-8 and TRBJ1-2, is GAGVSQSPRYKVAKRGQDVALRCDPISGHVSLFWYQQALGQGPEFLTYFQNEAQLDKSGLPSDRFFAERPEGSVSTLKIQRTQQEDSAVYLCASSLTDRDYGYTFGSGTRLTVV.

The rearrangement links TRBV28 to TRBJ2-7, with a weak D call TRBD1 (5 bases). With 2 bases removed from V and 7 bases from J, the gap between germline ends came to 24 bases. Looked up from germline, CDR1 is MDHEN and CDR2 is SYDVKM. There are 17 residues in the CDR3. The CDR3 loop is CASSLGASSPRRVEQYF. CDR3 coding DNA: TGTGCCAGCAGTTTAGGGGCTAGTTCCCCCCGACGTGTAGAGCAGTACTTC.

The J gene is TRBJ1-1, the V gene TRBV19; weak D call: TRBD1 (5 bases). The germline V and J ends were trimmed by 3 bases and 1 base, with 21 bases remaining between them. Germline CDR1 reads LNHDA; CDR2 reads SQIVND (reference sequence). The CDR3 is made up of 18 amino acids. The CDR3: CASSIVRGAGNPNTEAFF. The CDR3, as DNA: TGTGCCAGTAGTATTGTGCGTGGGGCGGGGAATCCGAACACTGAAGCTTTCTTT.

The genes are TRBV6-1 and TRBJ2-7; maybe TRBD1 (5 bases). The ends were cut back, 3 bases at V and 2 bases at J, with 14 bases in the middle. This CDR3 region has 15 residues. CDR1 is MNHNS and CDR2 is SASEGT in the germline V gene. The CDR3 nucleotides are TGTGCCAGCAGTGACGGTAACAGGTTCCCCTACGAGCAGTACTTC. This translates into CASSDGNRFPYEQYF.

The chain employs TRBV5-6 and TRBJ1-2; tentative D call: TRBD1 (5 bases). The CDR3 has 14 residues. Germline values: CDR1 SGHDT, CDR2 YYEEEE. Trimming removed 4 bases at V and 4 bases at J, with 14 bases between. The CDR3 protein is CASSPRDSGYGYTF. In DNA form, the CDR3 reads TGTGCCAGCAGCCCCAGGGACTCCGGCTATGGCTACACCTTC.

The chain carries TRBV14 and TRBJ1-3; 7 nucleotides match TRBD1. The CDR3 loop spans 14 amino acids. Germline-derived CDR1 and CDR2 are SGHDN and FVKESK. V dropped 4 bases and J dropped 7; count of bases not matched to a gene: 7. DNA of the CDR3: TGTGCCAGCAGCCGACAGGGCCAAGGGAACACCATATATTTT. This encodes CASSRQGQGNTIYF.

The chain is built from TRBV28 and TRBJ1-1; D gene uncertain. V was pared by 6 bases and J by 3 bases, with 11 bases between. CDR1 is MDHEN, CDR2 SYDVKM, per germline. The CDR3 spans 13 residues. This CDR3 is CASSHDIDTEAFF. For the CDR3, the DNA is TGTGCCAGCAGCCACGACATCGACACTGAAGCTTTCTTT.

The gene calls are TRBV4-2 and TRBJ1-4; D unclear. V was shortened by 1 base and J by 0 bases, with 3 bases between the two germline ends. This CDR3 is built from 14 residues. Germline CDR1 and CDR2: LGHNA and YNFKEQ. The DNA of the CDR3 is TGTGCCAGCAGCCAAGGAGCAACTAATGAAAAACTGTTTTTT. Protein product: CASSQGATNEKLFF.

V gene TRBV7-3 combines with J gene TRBJ1-1; 8 nucleotides match TRBD1. Germline V gene sequence: CDR1 SGHTA, CDR2 FQGTGA. The J segment lost 1 base and the V segment lost 5 bases, leaving 9 bases of the junction unmatched. The CDR3 totals 16 residues. The CDR3 loop reads CASSALRTGPNTEAFF. CDR3 sequence (DNA): TGTGCCAGCAGCGCACTCAGGACAGGGCCGAACACTGAAGCTTTCTTT.